This record looks at one T cell receptor beta chain sequence and its context. Its recognized antigen is unknown. Base qualities are not provided; no much larger clone lies one nucleotide away. This entry belongs to a study of blood T cells in healthy people across ages (dated by TCRdb to about 2015). For the study in its entirety: In model experiments, template switching captured about one uniquely barcoded TCR beta cDNA molecule for every two T cells. To track age-related changes in TCR beta repertoire diversity, the study relied on deep sequencing normalized with unique cDNA molecular identifiers. Four age groups were formed from the donors: young (average approximately 15 years), middle-aged (approximately 40), aged (62) and long-lived (82). To avoid experimental bias, donors of different ages were randomly spread across the sequencing lanes. Two additional independent replicas of 1 million unique cDNA reads from the same blood draw were analyzed for two donors (one aged 18 to 30 and one aged 80 or older).

Study-level results and caveats: Observed TCR beta diversity correlated strongly with the percentage of naive T cells measured by flow cytometry. Compared with the aged group, more naive CD4+ T cells, fewer expanded clones and increased TCR diversity were shown by the long-lived group, suggesting age selection. Bulk unsorted PBMC profiling prevented conclusive comparison of naive and antigen-experienced compartments. Observed TCR beta diversity per million T cells fell roughly linearly with age, and a significant reduction was already apparent by age about 38. The CMV infection status of donors was not known, potentially confounding age-related changes in expanded clonotypes. Estimates of total diversity based on one million sequenced T cells were regarded as lower bounds and as underestimates.

Receptors were amplified or captured by 5' RACE. Sequencing was carried out with an Illumina HiSeq 2500. The second PCR ran for about 6 to 12 cycles and used a J-beta primer mix along with a sample-barcoded 5' primer. Each TCR beta cDNA molecule received a unique molecular identifier from a template-switch 5' adaptor carrying 12 random nucleotides. Each sample yielded at least 2.5 million CDR3-containing paired-end reads. The Mint cDNA synthesis kit, primed by a TRBC-specific oligonucleotide, was used to synthesize first-strand cDNA from all RNA. All cDNA was treated with uracil-DNA glycosylase and then went through a first 18-cycle PCR with the universal primers M1SS and BC2_uni_R. The source study handled its data this way. For normalization, 1 million high-quality reads were randomly selected from each sample, with every read carrying a distinct molecular identifier. Reads with shared molecular identifiers were discarded instead of being binned into consensus sequences. CDR3 identification, clonotype clustering and error correction used MiTCR with a Q25 quality threshold and the strictest error-elimination algorithm. A nonparametric unseen species model with Euler transformation was used to estimate lower-bound total TCR beta diversity. Using fastp at Q25 and MiXCR, TCRdb reprocessed the public reads and kept productive beta chains. Here each entry gathers all rows of one CDR3 protein and keeps the most common genes and DNA. The V and J calls here are based on TCRdb, not the publication. Across this sample there are approximately 900,000 distinct CDR3 sequences, with around 48% seen only once. 13% of the sample is in the top ten clones.

Systemically healthy Caucasian individuals from Russia, 35 to 50 in total and aged roughly 6 to 100 years, were included as donors. Each donor gave 8 to 10 milliliters of peripheral blood, collected into EDTA-treated Vacutainer tubes. PBMCs were isolated by Ficoll-Paque density-gradient centrifugation, with at least 6 million obtained per sample. Total RNA, at least 5.5 micrograms per sample, was extracted from PBMCs with Trizol reagent. For every donor, flow cytometry on a PBMC aliquot measured the percentage of naive CD45RAhigh/CD27high T cells. The TCR sequence derives from a man aged 25 to 40 in good health. The sequencing input was blood.

The CDR3 protein is CASSKELAAMRGEQYF. The DNA is TGTGCCAGCAGCAAAGAACTAGCGGCAATGCGCGGTGAGCAGTACTTC. The receptor chain draws on TRBV5-4 and TRBJ2-7, with 8 middle bases fitting TRBD2. The CDR3 contains 16 residues, cysteine and phenylalanine counted. Of all the DNA, just the CDR3 is kept, 48 bases in frame from base 1. Germline trimming: 4 bases from V, 7 bases from J; junction bases outside gene matches: 16. The germline V gene (reference sequence) specifies SGHNT as CDR1 and YYREEE as CDR2.